This T cell receptor (beta chain) was sequenced in a study of T cells in tumors after PD-1 blockade. This clone was observed a few times. Input was roughly 616 ng to 6,500 ng of genomic DNA from tumor or blood. Germline assignment: CDR1 MNHEY and CDR2 SVGAGI. The germline V and J ends were trimmed by 7 bases and 4 bases, with 11 bases remaining between them. This CDR3 has 14 residues. Sequencing was performed with immunoSEQ multiplex PCR; in TCRdb, only in-frame clones are kept and a portion is missing. Seen here are some 48,000 clones, 79% observed once, and the top ten hold 15% to 20%. The TCR comes from a human donor with basal cell carcinoma. Sequenced material: PBMCs, taken before anti-PD-1 treatment. The chain carries TRBV6-5 and TRBJ1-6; D is uncertain. CDR3 bases: TGTGCCAGCACCGTCTTCGGGTATAATTCACCCCTCCACTTT. It codes for CASTVFGYNSPLHF.